Below are 17 T cell receptor beta chains sequenced from a single sample in a study of shared clonotypes between healthy human individuals. As defined, naive CD8 cells were CD45RO-negative and positively selected for CCR7, with terminally differentiated effector memory CD45RA+ cells excluded. The data were produced by immunoSEQ multiplex PCR, yet TCRdb's version contains in-frame clones alone and is incomplete. Of 1.5 million to 2.5 million clones in the sample, roughly 95% were seen once. The source material was naive CD8+ T cells sorted from blood. These receptors came from a man aged 18 to 35 in good health.

The genes are TRBV11-2 and TRBJ1-3; D gene ambiguous. V shed 1 base and J shed 0 bases, with 7 bases lying between them. The CDR3 consists of 15 residues. In germline, CDR1 is SGHAT, CDR2 FQNNGV. CDR3 sequence: CASSLVGSSGNTIYF. The CDR3 nucleotides are TGTGCCAGCAGCTTAGTCGGGAGCTCTGGAAACACCATATATTTT.

The chain employs TRBV2 and TRBJ2-1, with TRBD2 matching 12 bases. Unmatched junction bases numbered 10, after V lost 6 bases and J lost 4 bases. The CDR3 totals 17 residues. The germline V gene has CDR1 SNHLY and CDR2 FYNNEI. In nucleotides, the CDR3 is TGTGCCAGCAGCACCAGCCGGACTAGCGGGGAATACAATGAGCAGTTCTTC. This codes for CASSTSRTSGEYNEQFF.

This rearrangement joins TRBV19 to TRBJ2-7; 7 bases fit TRBD2. J lost 4 bases, V lost 5 bases, and 11 bases had no gene match. The CDR3 has 15 residues. The germline V gene has CDR1 LNHDA and CDR2 SQIVND (reference sequence). The CDR3 reads CASSAVVASGYEQYF. The CDR3 DNA follows: TGTGCCAGTAGTGCAGTTGTGGCTAGCGGTTACGAGCAGTACTTC.

This clone has just one count. Within the sample, other DNA sequences also encode this same CDR3. The genes are TRBV12-5 and TRBJ2-2; D is unclear. V lost 0 bases and J lost 2, with 1 base in between. Per the germline V gene, CDR1 is LGHNT and CDR2 is FRNRAP. The CDR3 runs to 13 residues. The CDR3 loop is CASGLVNTGELFF. The DNA for the CDR3 is TGTGCTAGTGGTTTGGTCAACACCGGGGAGCTGTTTTTT.

As concerns this clone: Other nucleotide sequences in the sample specify the same CDR3. The chain uses TRBV5-1 and TRBJ2-1, with D perhaps matching TRBD2 (5 bases). CDR3 length equals 15 residues. V lost 0 bases to trimming and J lost 0 bases, with 7 bases between them. Looked up from germline, CDR1 is SGHRS and CDR2 is YFSETQ. CDR3 DNA sequence: TGCGCCAGCAGCTTGGTAGGGAGCTCCTACAATGAGCAGTTCTTC. Encoded protein: CASSLVGSSYNEQFF.

CDR3 bases: TGCGCCAGCAGCCCCCGGGACAGGGCAGAAGCTTTCTTT. Encoded protein: CASSPRDRAEAFF. The chain uses TRBV5-1 and TRBJ1-1, with TRBD1 matching over 9 bases. Losses at the gene ends were 4 bases for V and 8 bases for J; bases not matched to a gene: 6. This CDR3 region has 13 residues. Germline V lookup: CDR1 SGHRS, CDR2 YFSETQ.

The CDR3 is CSVEVVAGSNEQFF. In DNA, the CDR3 is TGCAGCGTTGAGGTGGTGGCAGGGTCCAATGAGCAGTTCTTC. The chain recombines TRBV29-1 with TRBJ2-1, with D maybe TRBD1 (5 bases). The V end was cut by 3 bases, the J end by 6 bases, with 15 bases between. The germline CDR1 and CDR2 sequences are SQVTM and ANQGSEA. The CDR3 is 14 amino acids.

The rearrangement links TRBV9 to TRBJ2-3; 12 positions match TRBD2. The V and J ends lost 6 bases and 2 bases, in that order; junction bases with no gene match: 7. The CDR3 is 16 amino acids. The V gene's germline CDR1 is SGDLS and CDR2 YYNGEE. The DNA for the CDR3 is TGTGCCAGCAACATGGGACTAGCGGGCTTCACAGATACGCAGTATTTT. The encoded protein is CASNMGLAGFTDTQYF.

The genes are TRBV9 and TRBJ2-3, with a tentative D call TRBD2 (7 bases). V lost 3 bases, J lost 4 bases, and 15 bases lay in between. The CDR3 has 15 amino acids. In germline, CDR1 is SGDLS, CDR2 YYNGEE. This CDR3 is CASSAGGPLSDTQYF. The CDR3 region has the DNA TGTGCCAGCAGCGCCGGGGGGCCCCTGTCAGATACGCAGTATTTT.

The chain joins TRBV19 to TRBJ1-2; D gene ambiguous. The CDR3 has 11 amino acids. Germline CDR1 LNHDA, CDR2 SQIVND (reference sequence). The V gene lost 7 bases and the J gene lost 5 bases, with 8 bases spanning the gap. The CDR3 loop is CASTNFYGYTF. CDR3 bases: TGTGCCAGTACGAACTTTTATGGCTACACCTTC.

The chain joins TRBV27 to TRBJ2-7; 16 bases align to TRBD2. J lost 7 bases, V lost 3 bases, and 3 bases had no gene match. Germline values: CDR1 MNHEY, CDR2 SMNVEV (reference sequence). The CDR3 covers 15 residues. The CDR3 reads CASSLGLAGGREQYF. DNA for the CDR3: TGTGCCAGCAGTTTGGGACTAGCGGGAGGGCGGGAGCAGTACTTC.

The chain has TRBV6-6 and TRBJ1-4; possibly TRBD1 for D (5 bases). This CDR3 spans 16 amino acids. Trimming left V 6 bases short and J 7 bases short, with 21 bases between. Germline V gives CDR1 MNHNY, CDR2 SVGAGI (reference sequence). The DNA for the CDR3 is TGTGCCAGCAGCCATACCCGACAGTTAGGAAGTGAAAAACTGTTTTTT. Translated: CASSHTRQLGSEKLFF.

The chain recombines TRBV2 with TRBJ2-7; 8 nucleotides line up with TRBD2. Germline assignment: CDR1 SNHLY and CDR2 FYNNEI. The V gene end was trimmed by 8 bases and the J gene end by 0 bases; junction bases not matched to a gene: 6. The CDR3 has 14 amino acids. Here the CDR3 reads CASLAGLSSYEQYF. The CDR3, as DNA: TGTGCCAGCTTAGCGGGGCTGAGCTCCTACGAGCAGTACTTC.

The V call is TRBV19, the J call TRBJ2-5, with D unresolved. The CDR3 loop spans 11 amino acids. Trimming cost V 5 bases and J 1 base, with 2 bases left between them. CDR1 and CDR2 (germline): LNHDA, SQIVND (reference sequence). CDR3 DNA: TGTGCCAGTAGTCCCCAAGAGACCCAGTACTTC. This codes for CASSPQETQYF.

The chain has TRBV10-2 and TRBJ2-3; 8 nucleotides agree with TRBD2. CDR1 is WSHSY and CDR2 is SAAADI in the germline V gene. This CDR3 spans 14 amino acids. V lost 6 bases and J lost 1; bases outside the gene matches: 3. Here the CDR3 reads CASSSGSGTDTQYF. For the CDR3, the DNA is TGCGCCAGCAGCAGCGGGAGTGGCACAGATACGCAGTATTTT.

This clone has just one count. This chain links TRBV19 with TRBJ1-1; D is undetermined. This CDR3 is built from 12 residues. Germline values: CDR1 LNHDA, CDR2 SQIVND (reference sequence). V was cut by 7 bases and J by 5 bases, with 11 bases left in between. CDR3 nucleotides: TGTGCCAGTACGGACTACGGGACTGAAGCTTTCTTT. Its translation: CASTDYGTEAFF.

The CDR3 protein is CASGWPYEQYF. CDR3 coding DNA: TGTGCTAGTGGTTGGCCCTACGAGCAGTACTTC. V is TRBV12-5 and J is TRBJ2-7; D is uncertain. Per germline, CDR1 LGHNT and CDR2 FRNRAP. V was clipped by 4 bases and J by 2 bases, with 3 bases between them. The CDR3 loop spans 11 amino acids.